These 26 T cell receptor beta chains originate from one sample sequenced in a study of cytomegalovirus exposure and HLA in healthy donors. Both 60 Vbeta primers and 13 Jbeta primers went into the PCR. Here immunoSEQ multiplex PCR was the method, and the copy in TCRdb shows in-frame clones only, minus some. The repertoire includes approximately 150,000 clones, approximately 78% of them detected once, and less than 3% sits in the top ten. The sample was PBMCs. These receptors were obtained from a female donor in good health and CMV-seronegative.

This clone was counted a few times. The chain has TRBV7-9 and TRBJ2-7; D unresolved. Germline CDR1 is SEHNR and CDR2 is FQNEAQ (reference sequence). The CDR3 runs 13 residues. Trimming pared 5 bases from V and 4 bases from J, leaving 12 bases between. CDR3 region: CASSPPQEYEQYF. DNA for the CDR3: TGTGCCAGCAGCCCGCCTCAGGAATACGAGCAGTACTTC. Variable domain in full (rest from reference TRBV7-9 and TRBJ2-7): DTGVSQNPRHKITKRGQNVTFRCDPISEHNRLYWYRQTLGQGPEFLTYFQNEAQLEKSRLLSDRFSAERPKGSFSTLEIQRTEQGDSAMYLCASSPPQEYEQYFGPGTRLTVT.

This clone was picked up a small number of times. J is TRBJ1-2 and V is TRBV7-9, with 8 nucleotides matching TRBD1. Per the germline V gene, CDR1 is SEHNR and CDR2 is FQNEAQ (reference sequence). The length of the CDR3 is 13 residues. J was trimmed by 8 bases and V by 8 bases; bases with no gene match: 10. In nucleotides, the CDR3 is TGTGCCAGCGGAGGACAGGGCGGTCGCGGCTACACCTTC. It yields the protein CASGGQGGRGYTF.

The chain uses TRBV27 and TRBJ2-7; 9 bases fit TRBD1. The CDR3 has 17 amino acids. From germline, CDR1 is MNHEY and CDR2 SMNVEV (reference sequence). The V and J ends lost 4 bases and 6 bases, in that order; junction bases with no gene match: 16. Here the CDR3 reads CASSSQYPGDRAFEQYF. CDR3 coding DNA: TGTGCCAGCAGTTCCCAATATCCCGGGGACAGGGCTTTCGAGCAGTACTTC.

This clone was found once. The chain combines TRBV9 with TRBJ1-3, with a possible D match to TRBD1 (6 bases). This CDR3 has 13 amino acids. Germline assignment: CDR1 SGDLS and CDR2 YYNGEE. The V gene lost 5 bases and the J gene lost 4 bases, with 10 bases spanning the gap. The CDR3 DNA is TGTGCCAGCAGTCAGGGGCCGGGAAACACCATATATTTT. It is translated as CASSQGPGNTIYF.

The chain joins TRBV6-1 to TRBJ2-7; D gene uncertain. V was trimmed by 5 bases and J by 3 bases, leaving 14 bases between them. In germline, CDR1 is MNHNS, CDR2 SASEGT. This CDR3 comprises 14 residues. The CDR3 DNA reads TGTGCCAGCAGTCGTCAAGAGATAAACTACGAGCAGTACTTC. Encoded protein: CASSRQEINYEQYF.

This sequence joins TRBV27 and TRBJ1-2; TRBD1 aligns across 9 bases. The CDR3 is 14 residues long. V lost 1 base to trimming and J lost 8 bases; unmatched junction nucleotides: 5. Germline values: CDR1 MNHEY, CDR2 SMNVEV (reference sequence). This chain's CDR3 is CASSLLGQGGGYTF. CDR3 bases: TGTGCCAGCAGTTTATTGGGACAGGGTGGAGGCTACACCTTC.

A word on this clone: The junction differs from germline at one of its ends, possibly a read error. The chain joins TRBV6-1 to TRBJ2-7; 10 bases agree with TRBD2. Germline lookup yields CDR1 MNHNS and CDR2 SASEGT. CDR3 length: 16 amino acids. This chain's CDR3 is CAISEYFGLAVYEQYF. The CDR3 nucleotides are TGTGCCATCAGTGAGTATTTTGGACTAGCGGTTTACGAGCAGTACTTC.

This sequence joins TRBV19 and TRBJ2-2; tentatively, D is TRBD1 (5 bases). The CDR3 length is 13 residues. With 4 bases removed from V and 7 bases from J, the gap between germline ends came to 10 bases. Germline CDR1 reads LNHDA; CDR2 reads SQIVND (reference sequence). Written as DNA, the CDR3 is TGTGCCAGTAGTAATCAGGGCCACGGGGAGCTGTTTTTT. It codes for CASSNQGHGELFF.

This clone is labeled as medium-sized. The chain joins TRBV27 to TRBJ2-3; 9 bases fit TRBD2. Germline CDR1 reads MNHEY; CDR2 reads SMNVEV (reference sequence). CDR3 size: 16 residues. After removal of 1 base from V and 5 bases from J, the junction contained 7 bases not matched to a gene. Written as DNA, the CDR3 is TGTGCCAGCAGTTTATGGTTTAGCGGGAGAGGAGATACGCAGTATTTT. Translating it yields CASSLWFSGRGDTQYF.

Only one count was recorded for this clone. The chain couples TRBV6-1 to TRBJ1-3; D call uncertain. From germline, CDR1 is MNHNS and CDR2 SASEGT. This CDR3 is built from 14 residues. V gave up 3 bases and J gave up 0 bases, with 6 bases separating them. CDR3 in amino acids: CASSDPGSGNTIYF. CDR3 sequence (DNA): TGTGCCAGCAGTGATCCGGGCTCTGGAAACACCATATATTTT.

This sequence joins TRBV28 and TRBJ2-7; 11 bases match TRBD2. The CDR3 is made up of 16 amino acids. Trimming cost V 3 bases and J 2 bases; bases outside gene matches: 6. Germline V lookup: CDR1 MDHEN, CDR2 SYDVKM. The DNA of the CDR3 is TGTGCCAGCAGTTTTACCTATAGCGGGGGGGCCTACGAGCAGTACTTC. Amino acid sequence: CASSFTYSGGAYEQYF.

V is TRBV28 and J is TRBJ1-2; 7 bases are shared with TRBD1. This CDR3 is built from 12 residues. With V trimmed by 5 bases and J by 8 bases, 5 bases remained unmatched. Germline V lookup: CDR1 MDHEN, CDR2 SYDVKM. This CDR3 reads CASSLTGNGYTF. The CDR3 region has the DNA TGTGCCAGCAGTCTGACAGGGAACGGCTACACCTTC.

The chain is built from TRBV7-9 and TRBJ2-1, with a weak D call TRBD1 (6 bases). The germline CDR1 and CDR2 sequences are SEHNR and FQNEAQ (reference sequence). This CDR3 is built from 13 residues. V was pared by 5 bases and J by 7 bases, with 12 bases between. This chain's CDR3 is CASSINRENEQFF. CDR3 nucleotides: TGTGCCAGCAGCATAAACAGGGAGAATGAGCAGTTCTTC.

J is TRBJ1-1 and V is TRBV7-2; 7 bases agree with TRBD1. V dropped 2 bases and J dropped 4; count of bases not matched to a gene: 7. Germline V lookup: CDR1 SGHTA, CDR2 FQGNSA. CDR3 length: 15 residues. In DNA form, the CDR3 reads TGTGCCAGCAGCTTATATACAGGGGATTTCACTGAAGCTTTCTTT. This gives the protein CASSLYTGDFTEAFF.

The chain is built from TRBV5-1 and TRBJ1-1, with 7 positions matching TRBD1. Germline values: CDR1 SGHRS, CDR2 YFSETQ. The CDR3 extends over 14 amino acids. The junction had 8 bases not matched to a gene; V was cut back by 2 bases and J by 7 bases. The CDR3 sequence is CASSLVGTASEAFF. CDR3 bases: TGCGCCAGCAGCTTAGTAGGGACAGCCAGTGAAGCTTTCTTT.

The V call is TRBV7-2, the J call TRBJ1-5; D is undetermined. From germline, CDR1 is SGHTA and CDR2 FQGNSA. This CDR3 is built from 13 residues. The V end was cut by 5 bases, the J end by 6 bases, with 11 bases between. The CDR3 region is CASSPQVSQPQHF. The CDR3 bases are TGTGCCAGCAGCCCCCAAGTCAGTCAGCCCCAGCATTTT.

This clone was detected only a few times. The chain links TRBV2 to TRBJ1-6; D not resolved. Per the germline V gene, CDR1 is SNHLY and CDR2 is FYNNEI. V gave up 5 bases and J gave up 9 bases, with 8 bases separating them. The CDR3 length is 12 residues. The CDR3, as DNA: TGTGCCAGCAGTCCCACAGTTTCACCCCTCCACTTT. Amino acids: CASSPTVSPLHF.

The rearrangement links TRBV19 to TRBJ2-7, with a possible D match to TRBD1 (6 bases). Trimming shortened V by 6 bases and J by 3 bases, and 24 bases separated the two germline ends. The CDR3 loop spans 17 amino acids. Germline V gene lookup returns CDR1 LNHDA and CDR2 SQIVND (reference sequence). CDR3 nucleotide sequence: TGTGCCAGTAGGGCTCGTATCCGGGCAGGGGAAATCTACGAGCAGTACTTC. Protein: CASRARIRAGEIYEQYF.

This rearrangement joins TRBV2 to TRBJ1-1; 7 positions agree with TRBD1. This CDR3 comprises 14 residues. CDR1 is SNHLY, CDR2 FYNNEI, per germline. V lost 4 bases to trimming and J lost 4 bases; unmatched junction nucleotides: 6. The chain's CDR3 is CASSVEQGRTEAFF. DNA of the CDR3: TGTGCCAGCAGTGTTGAACAGGGGCGCACTGAAGCTTTCTTT.

This clone has just one count. The chain combines TRBV5-1 with TRBJ2-3, with D perhaps TRBD2 (5 bases). V shed 2 bases and J shed 8 bases, with 15 bases lying between them. Per germline, CDR1 SGHRS and CDR2 YFSETQ. This CDR3 is 14 amino acids long. The CDR3 region has the DNA TGCGCCAGCAGCTTTTCCCCATTCCGGGGTACGCAGTATTTT. Amino acid sequence: CASSFSPFRGTQYF.

The genes are TRBV11-2 and TRBJ2-2; 7 bases map to TRBD1. J lost 1 base, V lost 2 bases, and 7 bases had no gene match. Looked up from germline, CDR1 is SGHAT and CDR2 is FQNNGV. This CDR3 is built from 17 residues. The CDR3 loop is CASSLFGQAGNTGELFF. CDR3 nucleotides: TGTGCCAGCAGCTTATTTGGACAGGCCGGGAACACCGGGGAGCTGTTTTTT.

V gene TRBV28 combines with J gene TRBJ1-5; perhaps TRBD1 as D (5 bases). Germline CDR1 is MDHEN and CDR2 is SYDVKM. The CDR3 extends over 12 amino acids. V was shortened by 8 bases and J by 9 bases, with 14 bases between the two germline ends. The CDR3 nucleotides read TGTGCCAGCGGTTCCCCCGGGGGGCCCCAGCATTTT. Translation: CASGSPGGPQHF.

V usage is TRBV30 and J usage is TRBJ1-6, with 7 bases aligning to TRBD1. Unmatched junction bases numbered 10, after V lost 6 bases and J lost 5 bases. This CDR3 has 15 amino acids. The germline V gene encodes CDR1 GTSNPN and CDR2 SVGIG (reference sequence). The CDR3 region is CACPTMTGNNSPLHF. For the CDR3, the DNA is TGTGCCTGCCCGACTATGACAGGGAATAATTCACCCCTCCACTTT.

This rearrangement joins TRBV6-4 to TRBJ1-1, with 7 bases aligning to TRBD1. The CDR3 consists of 13 residues. Germline trimming cut 6 bases from V and 3 bases from J; bases unmatched to any gene: 4. The germline V gene has CDR1 MRHNA and CDR2 SNTAGT. CDR3 loop: CASRQTGDTEAFF. As DNA, the CDR3 is TGTGCCAGCAGACAAACAGGGGACACTGAAGCTTTCTTT.

The chain combines TRBV28 with TRBJ1-3, with D possibly being TRBD1 (6 bases). Trimming left V 4 bases short and J 6 bases short, with 22 bases between. The CDR3 totals 17 residues. Germline V lookup: CDR1 MDHEN, CDR2 SYDVKM. In DNA form, the CDR3 reads TGTGCCAGCAGTTCGGAGGGGGGGGACCGCGGACAAAACACCATATATTTT. This translates into CASSSEGGDRGQNTIYF. The full variable domain, rest sourced from reference TRBV28 and TRBJ1-3, is DVKVTQSSRYLVKRTGEKVFLECVQDMDHENMFWYRQDPGLGLRLIYFSYDVKMKEKGDIPEGYSVSREKKERFSLILESASTNQTSMYLCASSSEGGDRGQNTIYFGEGSWLTVV.

This clone was detected only a few times. The chain couples TRBV30 to TRBJ2-7; 8 nucleotides agree with TRBD2. Germline CDR1 and CDR2: GTSNPN and SVGIG (reference sequence). The V gene end was trimmed by 0 bases and the J gene end by 1 base; junction bases not matched to a gene: 8. This CDR3 comprises 16 residues. The CDR3 bases are TGTGCCTGGAGTGTACCAGGCGGGGGGCATTCCTACGAGCAGTACTTC. This codes for CAWSVPGGGHSYEQYF.